This T cell receptor (beta chain) originates from a study of T cells in localized non-small cell lung cancer. Findings and limits, study-wide: Detection in adjacent lung was observed for a median 57 of the top 100 tumor clones. A denser population of T cells in blood accompanied longer overall survival.

The sample holds one count of this clone. What it binds is not known. TCRdb's table, derived via immunoSEQ multiplex PCR, lists solely in-frame clones and lacks some. The data contain 13,000 to 15,000 clones, 89% of them singletons. The sample here was peripheral blood mononuclear cells, taken before any cancer treatment. The origin of this receptor is a man between 40 and 69 years old with stage III lung adenocarcinoma.

The CDR3 loop reads CASSYLSGTSGTDTQYF. DNA for the CDR3: TGTGCCAGCTCCTACCTTTCCGGGACTAGCGGTACAGATACGCAGTATTTT. The V gene is TRBV18, the J gene TRBJ2-3; 11 bases align to TRBD2. The V and J ends lost 6 bases and 3 bases, in that order; junction bases with no gene match: 11. Germline assignment: CDR1 KGHSH and CDR2 LQKENI. CDR3 length: 17 amino acids.